The T cell receptor (beta chain) under discussion was sequenced for a study of Ad26.COV2.S vaccination and SARS-CoV-2 variants. Study information: Intramuscular Ad26.COV2.S at 5x10^10 or 1x10^11 viral particles.

The treatment here: 19 received Ad26.COV2.S at low or high dose, single or two shots; about five received placebo; per-sample allocation not given. Sampling was done on day 63 after the first vaccine or placebo injection. The individual, an adult aged 18-55 years, was a donor in Boston. An Ad26 vector expressing Wuhan-strain SARS-CoV-2 spike constituted the vaccine. This CDR3 contains 12 residues. V lost 5 bases, J lost 4 bases, and 8 bases lay in between. CDR1 and CDR2 from the germline V gene are SEHNR and FQNEAQ (reference sequence). Study results and caveats: Recipients of either vaccine or placebo displayed similar breadth of non-spike TCRs.

Concerning this clone itself: Its antigen remains unidentified.

Method: immunoSEQ multiplex PCR; TCRdb's copy keeps in-frame clones and lacks some. The sample gives some 480,000 clones, around nine tenths of which show up once; 9.5% to 15% is in the top ten. The sequence was collected from a person between 18 and 65 years old who received the Ad26.COV2.S COVID-19 vaccine or a placebo. The sample was peripheral blood, taken in a trial of Ad26.COV2.S vaccine versus placebo. V gene TRBV7-9 combines with J gene TRBJ1-2; no firm D call. This chain's CDR3 is CASSAESYGYTF. CDR3 nucleotides: TGTGCCAGCAGCGCGGAAAGCTATGGCTACACCTTC.